This note documents a single T cell receptor beta chain sequence. Its antigen is as yet unknown. Primers for the PCR totalled 60 Vbeta and 13 Jbeta. TCRdb keeps only in-frame clones here, not all; method: immunoSEQ multiplex PCR. This sample has about 160,000 clones, with approximately 85% found just once. V was pared by 6 bases and J by 2 bases, with 12 bases of the junction left unmatched. The germline gives CDR1 MNHNY, CDR2 SVGAGI (reference sequence). The CDR3 is 16 amino acids. This sample is part of a study of cytomegalovirus exposure and HLA in healthy donors. Study-level findings and limits: Donors were assumed by presence/absence analyses to have roughly uniform sequencing depth. CMV antigen specificity of a few CMV-associated chains was confirmed in vitro.

V and J are TRBV6-6 and TRBJ2-5, with TRBD1 identical over 7 bases. Sample: PBMCs. The TCR comes from a girl aged 2-15 years in good health and CMV-seropositive. CDR3: CASSPVVVRGQETQYF. The CDR3 DNA sequence: TGTGCCAGCAGCCCGGTCGTTGTCAGGGGGCAAGAGACCCAGTACTTC.